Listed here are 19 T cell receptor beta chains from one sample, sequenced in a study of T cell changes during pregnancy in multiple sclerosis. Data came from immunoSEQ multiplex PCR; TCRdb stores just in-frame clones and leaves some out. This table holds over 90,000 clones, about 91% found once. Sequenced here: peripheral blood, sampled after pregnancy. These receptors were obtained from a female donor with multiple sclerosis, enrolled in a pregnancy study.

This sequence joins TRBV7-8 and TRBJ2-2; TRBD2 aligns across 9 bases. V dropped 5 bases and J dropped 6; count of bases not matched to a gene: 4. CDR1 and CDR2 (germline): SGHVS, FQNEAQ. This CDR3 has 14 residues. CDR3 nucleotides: TGTGCCAGCAGCGTAGGGACTAGCCCCGGGGAGCTGTTTTTT. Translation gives CASSVGTSPGELFF. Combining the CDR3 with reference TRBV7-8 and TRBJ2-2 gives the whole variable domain GAGVSQSPRYKVAKRGQDVALRCDPISGHVSLFWYQQALGQGPEFLTYFQNEAQLDKSGLPSDRFFAERPEGSVSTLKIQRTQQEDSAVYLCASSVGTSPGELFFGEGSRLTVL.

Here the CDR3 DNA reads TGTGCCAGCAGCCTTAGTTGGGGGGGCAACACTGAAGCTTTCTTT. Translating it yields CASSLSWGGNTEAFF. V is TRBV7-8 and J is TRBJ1-1; possibly TRBD1 for D (6 bases). The germline V gene encodes CDR1 SGHVS and CDR2 FQNEAQ. CDR3 length: 15 amino acids. Trimming cost V 5 bases and J 2 bases, with 15 bases left between them.

The CDR3 loop is CASSSGQGYISGEAFF. As DNA, the CDR3 is TGTGCCAGCAGCTCGGGACAGGGATATATCAGTGGTGAAGCTTTCTTT. This chain uses TRBV9 with TRBJ1-1; 9 nucleotides line up with TRBD1. The CDR3 contains 16 residues. V shed 4 bases, J shed 7 bases, and the junction held 14 bases outside the gene matches. From germline, CDR1 is SGDLS and CDR2 YYNGEE.

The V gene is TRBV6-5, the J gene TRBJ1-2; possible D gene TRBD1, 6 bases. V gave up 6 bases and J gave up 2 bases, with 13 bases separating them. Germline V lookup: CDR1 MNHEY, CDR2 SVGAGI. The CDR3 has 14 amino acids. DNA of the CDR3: TGTGCCAGCAGCTCCGACAGGCTCAACTATGGCTACACCTTC. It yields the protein CASSSDRLNYGYTF.

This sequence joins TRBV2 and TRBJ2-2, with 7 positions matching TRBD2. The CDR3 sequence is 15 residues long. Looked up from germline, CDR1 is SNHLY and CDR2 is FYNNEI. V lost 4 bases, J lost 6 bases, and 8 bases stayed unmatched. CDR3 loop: CASSGGGVSPGELFF. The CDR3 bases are TGTGCCAGCAGTGGGGGGGGTGTGAGCCCCGGGGAGCTGTTTTTT.

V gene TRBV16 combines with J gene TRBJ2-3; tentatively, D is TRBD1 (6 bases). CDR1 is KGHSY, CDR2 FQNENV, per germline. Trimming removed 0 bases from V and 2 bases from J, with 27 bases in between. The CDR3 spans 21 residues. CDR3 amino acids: CASSQSRFYLLGARNTDTQYF. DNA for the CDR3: TGTGCCAGCAGCCAATCACGGTTTTATTTGTTGGGGGCGCGGAACACAGATACGCAGTATTTT.

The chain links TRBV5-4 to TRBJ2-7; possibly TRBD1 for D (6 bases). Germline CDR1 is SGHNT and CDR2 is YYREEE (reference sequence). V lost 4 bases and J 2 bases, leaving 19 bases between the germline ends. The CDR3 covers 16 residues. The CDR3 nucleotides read TGTGCCAGCAGCAGTCTACAGGGCCTGGATACCTACGAGCAGTACTTC. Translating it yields CASSSLQGLDTYEQYF.

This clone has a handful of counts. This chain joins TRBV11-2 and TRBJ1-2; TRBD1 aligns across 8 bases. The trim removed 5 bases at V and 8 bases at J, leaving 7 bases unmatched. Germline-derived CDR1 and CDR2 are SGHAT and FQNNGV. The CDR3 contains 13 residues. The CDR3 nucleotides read TGTGCCAGCAGCCTGTATGACAGGGGAGGCTACACCTTC. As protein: CASSLYDRGGYTF.

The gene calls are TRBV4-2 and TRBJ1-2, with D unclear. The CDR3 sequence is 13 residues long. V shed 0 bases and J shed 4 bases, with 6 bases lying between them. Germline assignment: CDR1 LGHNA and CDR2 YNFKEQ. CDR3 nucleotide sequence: TGTGCCAGCAGCCAAGATACTATCTATGGCTACACCTTC. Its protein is CASSQDTIYGYTF.

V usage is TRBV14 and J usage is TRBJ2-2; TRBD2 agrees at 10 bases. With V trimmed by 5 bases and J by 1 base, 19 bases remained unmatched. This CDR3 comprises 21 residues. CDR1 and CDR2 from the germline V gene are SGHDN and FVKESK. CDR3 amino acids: CASSKLLFRTSGRLNTGELFF. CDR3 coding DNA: TGTGCCAGCAGCAAGCTTCTCTTCAGGACTAGCGGAAGACTGAACACCGGGGAGCTGTTTTTT.

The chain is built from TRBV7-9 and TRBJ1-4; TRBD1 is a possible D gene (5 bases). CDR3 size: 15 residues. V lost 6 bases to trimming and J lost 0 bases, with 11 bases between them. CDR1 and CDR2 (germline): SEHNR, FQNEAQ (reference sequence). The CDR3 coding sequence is TGTGCCAGCAGTTCCATAGGGGCAACTAATGAAAAACTGTTTTTT. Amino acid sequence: CASSSIGATNEKLFF. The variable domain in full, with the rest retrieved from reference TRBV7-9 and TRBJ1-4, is DTGVSQNPRHKITKRGQNVTFRCDPISEHNRLYWYRQTLGQGPEFLTYFQNEAQLEKSRLLSDRFSAERPKGSFSTLEIQRTEQGDSAMYLCASSSIGATNEKLFFGSGTQLSVL.

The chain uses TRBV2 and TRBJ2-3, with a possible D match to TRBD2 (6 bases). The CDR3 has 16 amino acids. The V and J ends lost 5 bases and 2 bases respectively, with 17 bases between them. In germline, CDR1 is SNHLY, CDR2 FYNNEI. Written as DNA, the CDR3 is TGTGCCAGCAGTCCCGCGGGGACCTTAACCACAGATACGCAGTATTTT. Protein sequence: CASSPAGTLTTDTQYF. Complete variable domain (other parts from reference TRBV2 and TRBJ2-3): EPEVTQTPSHQVTQMGQEVILRCVPISNHLYFYWYRQILGQKVEFLVSFYNNEISEKSEIFDDQFSVERPDGSNFTLKIRSTKLEDSAMYFCASSPAGTLTTDTQYFGPGTRLTVL.

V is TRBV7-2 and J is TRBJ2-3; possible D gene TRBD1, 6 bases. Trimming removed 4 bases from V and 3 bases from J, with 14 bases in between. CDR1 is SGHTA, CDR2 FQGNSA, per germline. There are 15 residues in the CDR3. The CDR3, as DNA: TGTGCCAGCAGCTCCGGTGGGGGCCGGACAGATACGCAGTATTTT. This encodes CASSSGGGRTDTQYF.

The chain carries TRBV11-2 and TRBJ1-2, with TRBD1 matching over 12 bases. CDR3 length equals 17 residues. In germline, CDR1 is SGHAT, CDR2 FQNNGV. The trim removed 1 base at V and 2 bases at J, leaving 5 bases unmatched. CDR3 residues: CASSLGGTGGVNYGYTF. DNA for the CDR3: TGTGCCAGCAGCTTAGGCGGGACAGGGGGCGTGAACTATGGCTACACCTTC.

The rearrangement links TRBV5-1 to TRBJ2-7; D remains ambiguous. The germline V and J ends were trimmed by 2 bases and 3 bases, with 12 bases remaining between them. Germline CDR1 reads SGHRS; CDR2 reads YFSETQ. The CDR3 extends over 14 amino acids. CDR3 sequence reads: CASSLYPVRYEQYF. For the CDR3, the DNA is TGCGCCAGCAGCTTATATCCAGTACGCTACGAGCAGTACTTC.

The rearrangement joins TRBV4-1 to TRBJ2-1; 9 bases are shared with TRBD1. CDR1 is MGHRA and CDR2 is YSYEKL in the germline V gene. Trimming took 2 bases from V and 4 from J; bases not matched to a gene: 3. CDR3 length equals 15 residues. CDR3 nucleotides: TGCGCCAGCAGCCAAATGGACAGGGGATACAATGAGCAGTTCTTC. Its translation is CASSQMDRGYNEQFF.

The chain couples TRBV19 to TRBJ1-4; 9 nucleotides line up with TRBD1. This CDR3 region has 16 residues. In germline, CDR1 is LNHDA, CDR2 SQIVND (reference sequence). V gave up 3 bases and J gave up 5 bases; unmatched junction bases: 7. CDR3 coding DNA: TGTGCCAGTAGTATGGAGGGACAGGGCCTAAATGAAAAACTGTTTTTT. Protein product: CASSMEGQGLNEKLFF.

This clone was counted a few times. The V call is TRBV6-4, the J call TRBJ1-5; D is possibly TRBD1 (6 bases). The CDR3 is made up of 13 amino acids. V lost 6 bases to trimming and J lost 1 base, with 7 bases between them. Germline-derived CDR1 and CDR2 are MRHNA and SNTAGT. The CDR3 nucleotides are TGTGCCAGCAGCCAGGGGAGCAATCAGCCCCAGCATTTT. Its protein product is CASSQGSNQPQHF.

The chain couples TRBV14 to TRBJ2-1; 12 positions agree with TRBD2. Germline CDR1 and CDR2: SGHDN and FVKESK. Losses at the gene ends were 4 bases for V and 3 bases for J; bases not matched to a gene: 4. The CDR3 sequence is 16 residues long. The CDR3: CASSPLAGGIYNEQFF. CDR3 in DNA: TGTGCCAGCAGCCCGCTAGCGGGAGGGATCTACAATGAGCAGTTCTTC.